This TCR beta chain was recovered during a study of cytomegalovirus exposure and HLA in healthy donors. General study points: Three chains linked to CMV were shown in vitro to be specific for CMV antigens. Sequencing had likely introduced a cluster of highly shared sequence variants as an artifact. Most TCR sequences proved rare, with some public TCRs found in many donors.

PCR primers comprised 60 Vbeta and 13 Jbeta primers. Original methodology: Tens of millions of unique TCR beta chains, roughly 11 million of them shared, were counted by a later analysis. Here immunoSEQ multiplex PCR was the method, and the copy in TCRdb shows in-frame clones only, minus some. That table supplies the V and J calls and clone size; D and trimming were determined from the DNA. The sample lists about 200,000 clones, about four fifths seen once, with about 1.4% in the top ten. Worth noting for this clone: Its antigen is unidentified.

The CDR3 spans 17 residues. Germline V gene data show CDR1 as KGHSH and CDR2 as LQKENI. Trimming took 0 bases from V and 3 from J; bases not matched to a gene: 8. The chain couples TRBV18 to TRBJ2-1, with 7 nucleotides matching TRBD2. This TCR was sampled from a woman aged 45-59 years in good health and CMV-seronegative. The sample taken for sequencing was PBMCs. CDR3 sequence reads: CASSPPSGAGSYNEQFF. In DNA, the CDR3 is TGTGCCAGCTCACCACCAAGCGGGGCCGGGAGCTACAATGAGCAGTTCTTC.